This TCR beta chain was observed in a study of cytomegalovirus exposure and HLA in healthy donors. Study-level information: A subsequent analysis stated that the 100 to 150 validation repertoires were run on the same platform as the roughly 670 first-cohort repertoires. The study, taken as a whole, reports: It was found in a later analysis that first-cohort TCR clusters tended to co-occur in the 130 or so validation repertoires. Rarity marked most TCR sequences, yet some public TCRs occurred in many donors.

The donors were in the approximately 120-subject validation cohort, distinct from the roughly 600-subject first cohort. The germline CDR1 and CDR2 sequences are SGHRS and YFSETQ. The CDR3 extends over 15 amino acids. The V gene lost 1 base and the J gene lost 0 bases, with 10 bases spanning the gap. The table came from immunoSEQ multiplex PCR; TCRdb's copy has only in-frame clones and leaves some out. There are some 270,000 clones in the sample; 80% to 90% occur only once, and around 1% lies in the top ten. This clone appeared a single time. Its antigen remains unknown. The receptor was isolated from a woman aged 18-29 years in good health and CMV-seronegative. Material: PBMCs. The chain joins TRBV5-1 to TRBJ1-2, with no clear D. The CDR3 here is CASSLTPGSNYGYTF. CDR3 coding DNA: TGCGCCAGCAGCTTGACTCCGGGTTCTAACTATGGCTACACCTTC.